This TCR beta chain emerged from a study of control samples from healthy donors and cancer patients. From germline, CDR1 is MRHNA and CDR2 SNTAGT. Between the trimmed V and J ends, which lost 2 bases and 0 bases, there was a span of 8 bases. The CDR3 totals 15 residues. This table comes from immunoSEQ multiplex PCR, and its TCRdb copy is limited to in-frame clones, with some not included. Among approximately 100,000 clones listed, more than 75% were seen once. The specimen was blood. This chain connects TRBV6-4 to TRBJ2-1, with D possibly TRBD2 on 5 matching bases. This sequence was found in a man aged 55 to 70 in good health. CDR3 residues: CASSDGESSYNEQFF. CDR3 bases: TGTGCCAGCAGTGACGGGGAGAGCTCCTACAATGAGCAGTTCTTC.